Here is one T cell receptor (beta chain) with its context. The data are from a study of blood T cell repertoires in COVID-19. Study as a whole: The cDNA or gDNA used as material had been derived from T cells, B-cell-depleted T cells, or PBMCs.

TCRdb's copy holds only in-frame clones and misses some; the assay was immunoSEQ multiplex PCR. The sample has some 390,000 clones; nearly 90% are singletons. From germline, CDR1 is MRHNA and CDR2 SNTAGT. Trimming took 3 bases from V and 3 from J, leaving 12 bases between them. CDR3 length: 15 amino acids. Individuals drawn from 24 US areas were about 18 to 89 years old. Recovery among Cohort 3 donors was established by two negative PCRs, clearance, or symptom resolution. The specimen sequenced was PBMCs or T cells enriched from blood (not recorded which). The chain couples TRBV6-4 to TRBJ1-5, with D perhaps matching TRBD1 (5 bases). The origin of this receptor is a woman in her thirties who had recovered from COVID-19. In DNA, the CDR3 is TGTGCCAGCAGTGAGCAGGGCCATCCCAATCAGCCCCAGCATTTT. Its translation is CASSEQGHPNQPQHF.